The 22 T cell receptor beta chains reported below all come from one sample, sequenced in a study of T cell responses to AZD1222 COVID-19 vaccine. Assay used: immunoSEQ multiplex PCR; TCRdb lists only in-frame clones, some missing. The sample lists 150,000 to 200,000 clones, approximately 94% seen once, with 2% to 3% in the top ten. The sample here was peripheral blood, taken on day 0 of AZD1222 vaccination. These receptors all come from an adult in good health.

V is TRBV5-4 and J is TRBJ2-3; the match to TRBD1 covers 7 bases. Germline assignment: CDR1 SGHNT and CDR2 YYREEE (reference sequence). Losses at the gene ends were 3 bases for V and 5 bases for J; bases not matched to a gene: 3. CDR3 length: 13 amino acids. CDR3 region: CASSSQGRDTQYF. CDR3 sequence (DNA): TGTGCCAGCAGCTCACAGGGGCGAGATACGCAGTATTTT.

The chain recombines TRBV15 with TRBJ2-1; 8 bases are shared with TRBD2. V dropped 0 bases and J dropped 6; count of bases not matched to a gene: 7. Germline CDR1 and CDR2: LNHNV and YYDKDF (reference sequence). The CDR3 has 16 amino acids. For the CDR3, the DNA is TGTGCCACCAGCAGAGATGCCGGGGGGGCGGGCAATGAGCAGTTCTTC. It codes for CATSRDAGGAGNEQFF.

The V gene is TRBV5-4, the J gene TRBJ1-5; perhaps TRBD1 as D (5 bases). V was cut by 3 bases and J by 6 bases, with 10 bases left in between. The CDR3 spans 13 residues. Germline V gene sequence: CDR1 SGHNT, CDR2 YYREEE (reference sequence). CDR3 residues: CASSSGGTQPQHF. The CDR3 coding sequence is TGTGCCAGCAGCTCTGGGGGTACTCAGCCCCAGCATTTT. Supplemented by reference TRBV5-4 and TRBJ1-5, the full variable domain reads ETGVTQSPTHLIKTRGQQVTLRCSSQSGHNTVSWYQQALGQGPQFIFQYYREEENGRGNFPPRFSGLQFPNYSSELNVNALELDDSALYLCASSSGGTQPQHFGDGTRLSIL.

The chain uses TRBV5-1 and TRBJ1-6, with 8 bases identical to TRBD1. After removal of 0 bases from V and 6 bases from J, the junction contained 5 bases not matched to a gene. The CDR3 length is 16 residues. Per germline, CDR1 SGHRS and CDR2 YFSETQ. CDR3 sequence reads: CASSLASGQGNSPLHF. The DNA for the CDR3 is TGCGCCAGCAGCTTGGCCTCCGGACAGGGTAATTCACCCCTCCACTTT. The whole variable domain, remainder taken from reference TRBV5-1 and TRBJ1-6, is KAGVTQTPRYLIKTRGQQVTLSCSPISGHRSVSWYQQTPGQGLQFLFEYFSETQRNKGNFPGRFSGRQFSNSRSEMNVSTLELGDSALYLCASSLASGQGNSPLHFGNGTRLTVT.

The chain uses TRBV3-1 (or the pseudogene TRBV3-2) and TRBJ1-1; no clear D. V gave up 1 base and J gave up 5 bases, with 8 bases separating them. From germline, CDR1 is LGHDT and CDR2 YNNKEL (reference sequence). The CDR3 sequence is 13 residues long. The CDR3 is CASSQGPATEAFF. The CDR3 DNA follows: TGTGCCAGCAGCCAAGGGCCAGCTACTGAAGCTTTCTTT.

This clone was picked up a small number of times. V gene TRBV6-5 combines with J gene TRBJ1-6, with 8 bases lining up with TRBD1. Germline trimming cut 6 bases from V and 7 bases from J; bases unmatched to any gene: 5. Germline CDR1 is MNHEY and CDR2 is SVGAGI. This CDR3 contains 14 residues. The DNA of the CDR3 is TGTGCCAGCAGCCTGACAGGGGAAAATTCACCCCTCCACTTT. Translated: CASSLTGENSPLHF.

The chain joins TRBV10-2 to TRBJ2-3; D unclear. CDR1 is WSHSY, CDR2 SAAADI, per germline. Trimming stripped 2 bases from V and 7 bases from J, with 13 bases between. The length of the CDR3 is 14 residues. CDR3 in amino acids: CASSERADQYTQYF. In nucleotides, the CDR3 is TGCGCCAGCAGTGAGAGGGCAGACCAATATACGCAGTATTTT.

The chain carries TRBV6-5 and TRBJ2-7; D is unclear. Germline assignment: CDR1 MNHEY and CDR2 SVGAGI. Trimming stripped 9 bases from V and 0 bases from J, with 6 bases between. The CDR3 loop spans 11 amino acids. The CDR3 bases are TGTGCCAGTTACAGCTCCTACGAGCAGTACTTC. Translated: CASYSSYEQYF.

This chain joins TRBV19 and TRBJ1-2; D is ambiguous. Trimming removed 7 bases from V and 0 bases from J, with 9 bases in between. The germline CDR1 and CDR2 sequences are LNHDA and SQIVND (reference sequence). The CDR3 sequence is 13 residues long. CDR3 sequence reads: CASNSRSNYGYTF. The CDR3 nucleotides read TGTGCCAGTAATTCCCGATCTAACTATGGCTACACCTTC.

The V gene is TRBV6-6, the J gene TRBJ1-2; D ambiguous. Germline V gene data show CDR1 as MNHNY and CDR2 as SVGAGI (reference sequence). Trimming cost V 2 bases and J 4 bases, with 5 bases left between them. CDR3 length: 12 residues. The CDR3 is CASSYEAYGYTF. In DNA, the CDR3 is TGTGCCAGCAGTTACGAGGCCTATGGCTACACCTTC.

The chain joins TRBV6-5 to TRBJ2-3; TRBD2 matches 7 bases. Germline V lookup: CDR1 MNHEY, CDR2 SVGAGI. The CDR3 has 15 amino acids. The V segment lost 6 bases and the J segment 4 bases; nucleotides outside the gene matches: 10. This CDR3 reads CASSRGGSLPDTQYF. The CDR3, as DNA: TGTGCCAGCAGCCGGGGCGGGAGCCTGCCAGATACGCAGTATTTT.

The chain couples TRBV9 to TRBJ1-1; D gene ambiguous. The CDR3 extends over 13 amino acids. V gave up 3 bases and J gave up 5 bases, with 11 bases separating them. CDR1 and CDR2 (germline): SGDLS, YYNGEE. The CDR3 DNA is TGTGCCAGCAGCGAATGGGGTTATACTGAAGCTTTCTTT. Amino acid sequence: CASSEWGYTEAFF.

This chain connects TRBV7-9 to TRBJ2-1; D could derive from TRBD1 or TRBD2 (5 bases each). CDR3 length equals 13 residues. Trimming removed 5 bases at V and 10 bases at J, with 15 bases between. Germline V lookup: CDR1 SEHNR, CDR2 FQNEAQ (reference sequence). The DNA for the CDR3 is TGTGCCAGCAGCCGAGATAGTTGGGGGGAGCAGTTCTTC. Translating it yields CASSRDSWGEQFF.

The V and J genes are TRBV5-6 and TRBJ1-2, with 10 bases lining up with TRBD1. The germline gives CDR1 SGHDT, CDR2 YYEEEE. This CDR3 is built from 17 residues. The V segment lost 3 bases and the J segment 3 bases; nucleotides outside the gene matches: 11. The CDR3 sequence is CASSSPGDRGLYYGYTF. The CDR3 DNA follows: TGTGCCAGCAGCTCCCCCGGGGACAGGGGCCTTTACTATGGCTACACCTTC.

V gene TRBV18 combines with J gene TRBJ2-1; D uncertain. Germline V gives CDR1 KGHSH, CDR2 LQKENI. This CDR3 has 14 amino acids. The ends were cut back, 3 bases at V and 7 bases at J, with 13 bases in the middle. CDR3 amino acids: CASSPSRVSNEQFF. CDR3 DNA sequence: TGTGCCAGCTCACCGAGCCGGGTGTCAAATGAGCAGTTCTTC.

This rearrangement joins TRBV15 to TRBJ2-1; 7 bases align to TRBD2. CDR3 length equals 17 residues. CDR1 is LNHNV and CDR2 is YYDKDF in the germline V gene (reference sequence). Trimming removed 2 bases from V and 0 bases from J; junction bases left unmatched: 7. Here the CDR3 DNA reads TGTGCCACCAGCAGACCGTCTAGCGGCAGCTCCTACAATGAGCAGTTCTTC. Amino acid sequence: CATSRPSSGSSYNEQFF.

V usage is TRBV7-6 and J usage is TRBJ2-7; 7 positions agree with TRBD1. The trim removed 4 bases at V and 2 bases at J, leaving 14 bases unmatched. The CDR3 is 17 residues long. Germline CDR1 is SGHVS and CDR2 is FNYEAQ. The CDR3 region has the DNA TGTGCCAGCAGCTCAGACGCCACCGGGACAGAAACCTACGAGCAGTACTTC. Translated, it gives CASSSDATGTETYEQYF.

Concerning this clone itself: At the DNA level, this CDR3 is encoded by other sequences in the same sample as well. V gene TRBV19 combines with J gene TRBJ1-2; unclear D gene. CDR3 size: 12 residues. Germline V CDR1 and CDR2: LNHDA, SQIVND (reference sequence). Trimming stripped 0 bases from V and 8 bases from J, with 7 bases between. CDR3 loop: CASSIDRGGYTF. In DNA form, the CDR3 reads TGTGCCAGTAGTATAGATCGAGGGGGCTACACCTTC.

The CDR3 protein is CASSESAGAGNQPQHF. CDR3 DNA: TGTGCCAGCAGTGAAAGTGCAGGGGCAGGGAATCAGCCCCAGCATTTT. This rearrangement joins TRBV6-4 to TRBJ1-5; a weak D match, TRBD1 (6 bases). CDR3 length: 16 residues. CDR1 MRHNA and CDR2 SNTAGT come from the germline V gene. V dropped 3 bases and J dropped 4 bases, with 16 bases sitting between them.

This chain joins TRBV6-5 and TRBJ1-4; 10 nucleotides line up with TRBD1. The length of the CDR3 is 15 residues. The trim removed 6 bases at V and 6 bases at J, leaving 7 bases unmatched. Germline V gives CDR1 MNHEY, CDR2 SVGAGI. This CDR3 reads CASRTGGALDEKLFF. The CDR3 DNA follows: TGTGCCAGCAGGACAGGGGGCGCTTTGGATGAAAAACTGTTTTTT.

This rearrangement joins TRBV5-5 to TRBJ2-7, with 9 nucleotides matching TRBD2. This CDR3 has 17 residues. Per germline, CDR1 SGHKS and CDR2 YYEKEE (reference sequence). The trim removed 4 bases at V and 0 bases at J, leaving 11 bases unmatched. CDR3 region: CASSARGSGRPSYEQYF. The CDR3 DNA is TGTGCCAGCAGCGCCCGGGGGAGCGGGAGGCCCTCCTACGAGCAGTACTTC.

The chain couples TRBV7-9 to TRBJ2-7; tentatively, D is TRBD1 (5 bases). This CDR3 spans 15 amino acids. V lost 1 base and J lost 2, with 12 bases in between. Per germline, CDR1 SEHNR and CDR2 FQNEAQ (reference sequence). The CDR3 reads CASSLGTFETYEQYF. CDR3 sequence (DNA): TGTGCCAGCAGCTTAGGGACATTCGAAACCTACGAGCAGTACTTC.